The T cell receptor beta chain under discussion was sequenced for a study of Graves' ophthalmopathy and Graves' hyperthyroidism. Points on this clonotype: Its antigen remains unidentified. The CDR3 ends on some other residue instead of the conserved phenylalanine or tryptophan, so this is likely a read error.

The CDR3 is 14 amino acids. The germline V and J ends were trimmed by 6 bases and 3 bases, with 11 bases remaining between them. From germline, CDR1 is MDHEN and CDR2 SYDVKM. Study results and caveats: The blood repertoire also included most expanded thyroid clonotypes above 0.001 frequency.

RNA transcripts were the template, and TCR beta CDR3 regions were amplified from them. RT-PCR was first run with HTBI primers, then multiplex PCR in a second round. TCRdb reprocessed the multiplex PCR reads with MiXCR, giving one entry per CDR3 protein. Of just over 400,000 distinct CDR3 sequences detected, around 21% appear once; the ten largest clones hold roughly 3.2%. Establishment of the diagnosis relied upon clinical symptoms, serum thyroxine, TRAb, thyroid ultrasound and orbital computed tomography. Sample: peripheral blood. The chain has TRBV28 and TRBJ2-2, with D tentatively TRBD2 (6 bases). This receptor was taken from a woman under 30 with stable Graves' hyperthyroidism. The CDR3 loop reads CASSYGTYTGELFL. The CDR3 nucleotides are TGTGCCAGCAGCTATGGGACTTACACCGGGGAGCTGTTTTTG.